This T cell receptor beta chain was documented in a study of blood T cell repertoires in COVID-19. About the study: The samples span acute and convalescent COVID-19 from the United States, Italy and Spain. The analysed material was cDNA or gDNA that came from T cells, B-cell-depleted T cells, or PBMCs.

Individuals aged about 18 to 90 years were recruited from fewer than 25 US areas. Here immunoSEQ multiplex PCR was the method, and the copy in TCRdb shows in-frame clones only, minus some. Counted here are some 250,000 clones, roughly 90% occurring once; the ten biggest clones make up around 4%. V was pared by 3 bases and J by 5 bases, with 10 bases of the junction left unmatched. CDR3 length: 15 amino acids. Germline values: CDR1 SGHKS, CDR2 YYEKEE (reference sequence). Sequenced: PBMCs or T cells enriched from blood (not recorded which). The chain employs TRBV5-5 and TRBJ2-5; TRBD1 matches 7 bases. This receptor was identified in a woman aged 25 to 45 with acute COVID-19. CDR3 nucleotides: TGTGCCAGCAGCTGGGGACAGCGAAAAGGGGAGACCCAGTACTTC. It codes for CASSWGQRKGETQYF.